Listed below are T cell receptor beta chains from one sample, sequenced in a study of blood T cell repertoires in COVID-19. Using immunoSEQ multiplex PCR, the repertoire was profiled, and TCRdb retains in-frame clones only, with some absent. The sample contains around 270,000 clones, under 85% of which appear only once. Sequences were obtained from peripheral blood. These receptors were obtained from a human donor with COVID-19, enrolled during active disease. The donor label of this sample is uncertain. The CDR3 runs from the conserved cysteine through the conserved F or W. D genes are given only for firm matches. Some rows mark clone size as missing; the rest say once, few, many or name a class of expanded clone.

>TRBD2|NA|TRBV7-2|TRBJ2-5
CASSLVGGQETQYF
TGTGCCAGCAGCTTAGTGGGAGGGCAAGAGACCCAGTACTTC
>TRBD2|NA|TRBV5-1|TRBJ2-6
CASSLTGLGSGSSGANVLTF
TGCGCCAGCAGCTTGACCGGCCTTGGAAGCGGGAGCTCTGGGGCCAACGTCCTGACTTTC
>TRBD2|NA|TRBV2|TRBJ2-1
CASRLSGSNEQFF
TGTGCCAGCAGGCTCAGCGGGAGCAATGAGCAGTTCTTC
>TRBD1|NA|TRBV5-1|TRBJ1-1
CASSRLTGQPQEGAFF
TGCGCCAGCAGCAGATTAACGGGACAGCCACAGGAAGGAGCTTTCTTT
>TRBD1|NA|TRBV6-1|TRBJ1-6
CASSEEGARSSPLHF
TGTGCCAGCAGTGAAGAGGGGGCGCGGAGTTCACCCCTCCACTTT
>TRBD1|NA|TRBV6-5|TRBJ2-7
CASSYQQGVRYEQYF
TGTGCCAGCAGTTACCAACAGGGGGTGAGATACGAGCAGTACTTC
>NA|few|TRBV7-9|TRBJ1-2
CASSSRNSGDGYTF
TGTGCCAGCAGCTCCAGGAATTCGGGAGATGGCTACACCTTC
>NA|NA|TRBV27|TRBJ1-4
CASSLSGGEPYARGKLFF
TGTGCCAGCAGTTTATCGGGAGGGGAGCCTTACGCCAGGGGAAAACTGTTTTTT
>NA|once|TRBV28|TRBJ1-2
CASSFLDSGYGYTF
TGTGCCAGCAGTTTCTTGGACAGCGGCTATGGCTACACCTTC
>NA|few|TRBV30|TRBJ2-3
CAWTRRDWGDTQYF
TGTGCCTGGACCCGGCGGGATTGGGGAGATACGCAGTATTTT
>NA|NA|TRBV18|TRBJ2-5
CASSPQREETQYF
TGTGCCAGCTCACCACAAAGAGAAGAGACCCAGTACTTC
>TRBD2|NA|TRBV4-1|TRBJ2-3
CASSQDGLAGEGTDTQYF
TGCGCCAGCAGCCAAGACGGACTAGCGGGAGAGGGCACAGATACGCAGTATTTT
>NA|NA|TRBV20-1|TRBJ1-5
CSASLSEDSNQPQHF
TGCAGTGCTAGTCTCAGCGAAGATAGCAATCAGCCCCAGCATTTT
>NA|NA|TRBV6-5|TRBJ2-3
CASRPTGTPGDTQYF
TGTGCCAGCAGACCAACGGGAACCCCGGGAGATACGCAGTATTTT
>TRBD2|NA|TRBV7-3|TRBJ2-5
CASSVSGLAQETQYF
TGTGCCAGCAGCGTTAGCGGGTTAGCACAAGAGACCCAGTACTTC
>NA|NA|TRBV5-5|TRBJ1-1
CASSRNGGQFGTEAFF
TGTGCCAGCAGCCGGAACGGGGGGCAGTTTGGGACTGAAGCTTTCTTT
>TRBD2|NA|TRBV9|TRBJ2-2
CASSVIAGGPVGELFF
TGTGCCAGCAGCGTGATAGCGGGAGGGCCCGTCGGGGAGCTGTTTTTT
>NA|NA|TRBV27|TRBJ1-6
CASSAGPFYNSPLHF
TGTGCCAGCAGTGCGGGACCGTTCTATAATTCACCCCTCCACTTT
>NA|NA|TRBV15|TRBJ1-4
CATSTSGPTNEKLFF
TGTGCCACCAGCACCTCAGGGCCGACTAATGAAAAACTGTTTTTT
>TRBD1|NA|TRBV4-3|TRBJ1-4
CASSQGGTGGEKLFF
TGCGCCAGCAGCCAAGGGGGCACAGGGGGTGAAAAACTGTTTTTT
>NA|once|TRBV5-1|TRBJ2-6
CASSPILVSSGVLTF
TGCGCCAGCAGCCCTATACTAGTCAGTAGCGGCGTCCTGACTTTC
>NA|NA|TRBV28|TRBJ1-3
CATLGGTWSGNTIYF
TGTGCCACCCTGGGAGGGACTTGGTCTGGAAACACCATATATTTT
>NA|NA|TRBV25-1|TRBJ1-5
CASSESSYYSNQPQHF
TGTGCCAGCAGTGAATCTAGCTACTATAGCAATCAGCCCCAGCATTTT
>TRBD1|NA|TRBV6-2/TRBV6-3|TRBJ1-2
CASSYGDSRAGYTF
TGTGCCAGCAGTTACGGGGACAGCCGAGCTGGCTACACCTTC
>TRBD2|NA|TRBV3-1/TRBV3-2|TRBJ2-1
CASSQDRGSGGQFF
TGTGCCAGCAGCCAAGACCGGGGGTCGGGAGGGCAGTTCTTC
>NA|NA|TRBV5-1|TRBJ1-2
CASSLQDSYGYTF
TGCGCCAGCAGCTTACAAGACTCCTATGGCTACACCTTC
>NA|NA|TRBV5-8|TRBJ1-2
CASIRGRPSWNYGYTF
TGTGCCAGCATCCGGGGAAGGCCCTCTTGGAACTATGGCTACACCTTC
>NA|NA|TRBV7-3|TRBJ2-1
CASSPDGPRDWGQNEQFF
TGTGCCAGCAGCCCAGACGGACCGCGGGACTGGGGTCAAAATGAGCAGTTCTTC
>NA|NA|TRBV3-1/TRBV3-2|TRBJ2-7
CASSQGGLSSYEQYF
TGTGCCAGCAGCCAAGGGGGCCTAAGCTCCTACGAGCAGTACTTC
>TRBD2|NA|TRBV9|TRBJ2-3
CASSPGTSGLYSTDTQYF
TGTGCCAGCAGCCCTGGGACTAGCGGGTTATATAGCACAGATACGCAGTATTTT
>TRBD1|NA|TRBV15|TRBJ1-1
CATDDRGMSTEAFF
TGTGCCACCGACGACAGGGGGATGAGCACTGAAGCTTTCTTT
>NA|once|TRBV9|TRBJ2-7
CASSVDIAGPDEQYF
TGTGCCAGCAGCGTAGATATTGCAGGTCCCGACGAGCAGTACTTC
>TRBD1|once|TRBV11-3|TRBJ2-7
CASSSGTGRYEQYF
TGTGCCAGCAGCTCCGGGACAGGGAGGTACGAGCAGTACTTC